Shown below are 28 T cell receptor beta chains from a single sample sequenced in a study of T cells after yellow fever vaccination. TCRdb re-derived calls from the 5' RACE reads in MiXCR, one entry per CDR3 protein. Of 300,000 to 350,000 distinct CDR3 sequences in the sample, around 4.5% were seen once. This specimen was PBMCs, taken 15 days after the yellow fever booster vaccination. These receptors all come from a man younger than 35 who received the YFV17D yellow fever vaccine.

This clonotype was counted only a few times. The gene calls are TRBV6-1 and TRBJ2-7; 9 nucleotides agree with TRBD1. This CDR3 has 13 residues. Germline V lookup: CDR1 MNHNS, CDR2 SASEGT. Trimming cost V 8 bases and J 6 bases; bases outside gene matches: 8. In DNA form, the CDR3 reads TGTGCCAGCTCGTGGGACAGGGTAACCGAGCAGTACGTC. Encoded protein: CASSWDRVTEQYV.

The chain combines TRBV4-2 with TRBJ2-2; D remains unclear. This CDR3 has 15 residues. In germline, CDR1 is LGHNA, CDR2 YNFKEQ. Trimming shortened V by 3 bases and J by 8 bases, and 16 bases separated the two germline ends. Here the CDR3 DNA reads TGTGCCAGCAGCCACATACGGGCCAACGGAGGGGAGCTGTTTTTT. It specifies CASSHIRANGGELFF.

This clonotype has a handful of counts. CDR3: CATSEGQGGNQPQHF. DNA for the CDR3: TGTGCCACCAGTGAAGGACAGGGAGGGAATCAGCCCCAGCATTTT. The chain is built from TRBV24-1 and TRBJ1-5; the match to TRBD1 covers 8 bases. With 4 bases clipped from V and 4 bases from J, the junction kept 5 bases outside the gene matches. Germline V lookup: CDR1 KGHDR, CDR2 SFDVKD. This CDR3 has 15 amino acids.

The chain carries TRBV29-1 and TRBJ1-3; D is unclear. Per germline, CDR1 SQVTM and CDR2 ANQGSEA. This CDR3 has 13 residues. V lost 5 bases, J lost 0 bases, and 8 bases lay in between. The CDR3 sequence is CSVSSNSGNTIYF. DNA of the CDR3: TGCAGCGTTTCCTCCAACTCTGGAAACACCATATATTTT. Filled out from reference TRBV29-1 and TRBJ1-3, the complete variable domain reads SAVISQKPSRDICQRGTSLTIQCQVDSQVTMMFWYRQQPGQSLTLIATANQGSEATYESGFVIDKFPISRPNLTFSTLTVSNMSPEDSSIYLCSVSSNSGNTIYFGEGSWLTVV.

The V gene is TRBV4-3, the J gene TRBJ1-5; D gene unclear. This CDR3 is built from 15 residues. V lost 0 bases to trimming and J lost 6 bases, with 12 bases between them. The germline V gene encodes CDR1 LGHNA and CDR2 YSLEER. CDR3 coding DNA: TGCGCCAGCAGCCAAGACAACATTATGGGTCAGCCCCAGCATTTT. Translation gives CASSQDNIMGQPQHF.

This clonotype was found many times. This chain joins TRBV4-2 and TRBJ1-5; D is uncertain. CDR1 and CDR2 from the germline V gene are LGHNA and YNFKEQ. V gave up 1 base and J gave up 0 bases, with 4 bases separating them. CDR3 size: 14 residues. In nucleotides, the CDR3 is TGTGCCAGCAGCCAAGGGGGTAGCAATCAGCCCCAGCATTTT. Residues: CASSQGGSNQPQHF.

The rearrangement joins TRBV2 to TRBJ2-7; no clear D gene. From germline, CDR1 is SNHLY and CDR2 FYNNEI. Trimming pared 8 bases from V and 6 bases from J, leaving 14 bases between. The CDR3 covers 12 residues. The CDR3 DNA reads as TGTGCCAGCCGACCGGAACTGAGCGAGCAGTACGTC. Residues: CASRPELSEQYV.

This clonotype was picked up a small number of times. J is TRBJ2-1 and V is TRBV7-8; D unclear. CDR1 is SGHVS, CDR2 FQNEAQ, per germline. The CDR3 length is 16 residues. V lost 0 bases and J lost 6, with 15 bases in between. CDR3 sequence: CASSLARLPTLNEQFF. CDR3 nucleotides: TGTGCCAGCAGCTTAGCTCGACTCCCAACCCTCAATGAGCAGTTCTTC.

In this sample, this clonotype turned up many times. J is TRBJ1-1 and V is TRBV7-6, with D unresolved. The CDR3 has 14 amino acids. Germline assignment: CDR1 SGHVS and CDR2 FNYEAQ. Trimming took off 4 bases at V and 11 bases at J, with 20 bases between the two ends. In DNA form, the CDR3 reads TGTGCCAGCAGCTCCCAAGGGCATGCGGAGTTGGCTTTCTTT. This translates into CASSSQGHAELAFF.

The chain joins TRBV15 to TRBJ2-2; D unclear. Looked up from germline, CDR1 is LNHNV and CDR2 is YYDKDF (reference sequence). Trimming cost V 5 bases and J 1 base, with 11 bases left between them. The CDR3 covers 15 residues. The CDR3, as DNA: TGTGCCACCAGCCGTCGGCAAAAGAACACCGGGGAGCTGTTTTTT. The encoded protein is CATSRRQKNTGELFF.

This clonotype was observed a few times. The chain joins TRBV6-5 to TRBJ2-6; D is perhaps TRBD1 (5 bases). Germline lookup yields CDR1 MNHEY and CDR2 SVGAGI. V was trimmed by 7 bases and J by 0 bases, leaving 13 bases between them. CDR3 length: 16 amino acids. The DNA of the CDR3 is TGTGCCAGCAAATCCACCGACAGCTCTGGGGCCAACGTCCTGACTTTC. Its translation: CASKSTDSSGANVLTF.

This clonotype came up many times. The chain joins TRBV7-2 to TRBJ2-1, with 7 nucleotides matching TRBD1. Trimming removed 3 bases from V and 5 bases from J; junction bases left unmatched: 7. Germline CDR1 SGHTA, CDR2 FQGNSA. The CDR3 has 15 amino acids. The CDR3 bases are TGTGCCAGCAGCTTCCGGGACAGTTCACACAATGAGCAGTTCTTC. Translated, it gives CASSFRDSSHNEQFF.

V gene TRBV7-3 combines with J gene TRBJ2-3, with 8 nucleotides matching TRBD2. Germline assignment: CDR1 SGHTA and CDR2 FQGTGA. The CDR3 consists of 18 residues. The V and J ends lost 4 bases and 6 bases, in that order; junction bases with no gene match: 18. The CDR3 region is CASSSPPGRGAIGDTQYF. The CDR3 DNA reads as TGTGCCAGCAGCTCCCCCCCGGGGCGGGGGGCTATAGGGGATACGCAGTATTTT.

This clonotype was counted a few times. V gene TRBV5-6 combines with J gene TRBJ2-6; D gene unclear. Between the trimmed V and J ends, which lost 2 bases and 0 bases, there was a span of 6 bases. In germline, CDR1 is SGHDT, CDR2 YYEEEE. The CDR3 loop spans 15 amino acids. Here the CDR3 DNA reads TGTGCCAGCAGCTTCCGACACTCTGGGGCCAACGTCCTGACTTTC. As protein: CASSFRHSGANVLTF.

In its sample, this clonotype was seen many times. The V call is TRBV4-1, the J call TRBJ2-7; 9 bases align to TRBD1. Germline V CDR1 and CDR2: MGHRA, YSYEKL. The length of the CDR3 is 15 residues. V lost 4 bases and J lost 7; bases outside the gene matches: 11. The CDR3 DNA reads TGCGCCAGCAGCCTTCGGACAGGGGTAGCGGAAGAGCAGTACTTC. This codes for CASSLRTGVAEEQYF.

This clonotype was recorded a few times. The chain recombines TRBV6-5 with TRBJ1-5; D unresolved. With 7 bases removed from V and 0 bases from J, the gap between germline ends came to 16 bases. The CDR3 length is 16 residues. Germline V gene sequence: CDR1 MNHEY, CDR2 SVGAGI. The DNA for the CDR3 is TGTGCCAGCAAGATGAATGGACTTCATAGCAATCAGCCCCAGCATTTT. This translates into CASKMNGLHSNQPQHF.

The J gene is TRBJ1-2, the V gene TRBV7-8; D remains ambiguous. V lost 1 base and J lost 1, with 7 bases in between. This CDR3 region has 14 residues. Germline V gene data show CDR1 as SGHVS and CDR2 as FQNEAQ. This CDR3 reads CASSLDANNYGYTF. The CDR3 bases are TGTGCCAGCAGCTTAGACGCGAATAACTATGGCTACACCTTC.

The table lists this clonotype with many counts. The chain has TRBV20-1 and TRBJ2-3, with unresolved D. The V and J ends lost 0 bases and 2 bases respectively, with 15 bases between them. Germline V gene data show CDR1 as DFQATT and CDR2 as SNEGSKA (reference sequence). The CDR3 has 16 residues. The CDR3, as DNA: TGCAGTGCTAGAGATCAGGCTCGATCCTACACAGATACGCAGTATTTT. It specifies CSARDQARSYTDTQYF.

This rearrangement joins TRBV12-2 to TRBJ1-3. TRBV12-2 is a recognized pseudogene. The CDR3 length is 17 residues. The CDR3 region is CASRLAQIGFSGNTIYF. CDR3 in DNA: TGTGCAAGTCGCTTAGCACAGATTGGGTTCTCTGGAAACACCATATATTTT.

This clonotype was counted many times. The gene calls are TRBV12-3 or TRBV12-4 and TRBJ2-5, with D maybe TRBD2 (5 bases). Trimming pared 6 bases from V and 7 bases from J, leaving 15 bases between. This CDR3 comprises 13 residues. As DNA, the CDR3 is TGTGCCAGCAGGGACTTGGACGTAGGGACCCAGTACTTC. This encodes CASRDLDVGTQYF.

In its sample, this clonotype was seen many times. This chain joins TRBV24-1 and TRBJ2-1; tentatively, D is TRBD2 (5 bases). The CDR3 contains 16 residues. Trimming left V 3 bases short and J 1 base short, with 12 bases between. The germline V gene encodes CDR1 KGHDR and CDR2 SFDVKD. CDR3 DNA: TGTGCCACCAGTGATCCGACGGGGTCTTCCTACAATGAGCAGTTCTTC. Amino acids: CATSDPTGSSYNEQFF.

This clonotype has ten or more counts. This chain joins TRBV5-4 and TRBJ1-6; TRBD1 matches 7 bases. Trimming at V came to 1 base and at J to 12 bases, leaving 7 bases not matched to a gene. The germline CDR1 and CDR2 sequences are SGHNT and YYREEE (reference sequence). CDR3 length: 14 amino acids. CDR3 sequence (DNA): TGTGCCAGCAGCTTGAACAGGGGCGCGAAACCCCTCCACTTT. It yields the protein CASSLNRGAKPLHF.

In this sample, this clonotype turned up many times. The chain couples TRBV4-3 to TRBJ2-2; D call uncertain. Germline lookup yields CDR1 LGHNA and CDR2 YSLEER. Trimming took 0 bases from V and 14 from J, leaving 13 bases between them. There are 13 residues in the CDR3. The CDR3 loop reads CASSQDFASSLFF. In DNA, the CDR3 is TGCGCCAGCAGCCAAGATTTTGCGAGTTCCCTGTTTTTT.

This clonotype was observed many times. The chain is built from TRBV12-3 or TRBV12-4 and TRBJ2-3, with TRBD2 matching over 13 bases. V gave up 4 bases and J gave up 6 bases; unmatched junction bases: 16. The CDR3 sequence is 19 residues long. The CDR3: CASSSETIKTSGGFDTQYF. The CDR3 nucleotides read TGTGCCAGCAGTTCCGAAACGATAAAGACTAGCGGGGGGTTTGATACGCAGTATTTT.

This clonotype was detected many times. CDR3 coding DNA: TGTGCCAGCAGTGGCGAGCGGGGAAGGAGAGGGGATACGCAGTATTTT. This sequence encodes CASSGERGRRGDTQYF. V usage is TRBV12-3 or TRBV12-4 and J usage is TRBJ2-3; 7 nucleotides match TRBD2. The V gene end was trimmed by 5 bases and the J gene end by 6 bases; junction bases not matched to a gene: 14. CDR3 length equals 16 residues.

This clonotype was found a few times. CDR3 bases: TGTGCCAGCAGCCACCGGGACAGGGACTACGAGCAGTACTTC. As protein: CASSHRDRDYEQYF. The rearrangement links TRBV7-2 to TRBJ2-7; the match to TRBD1 covers 9 bases. Looked up from germline, CDR1 is SGHTA and CDR2 is FQGNSA. The V gene end was trimmed by 5 bases and the J gene end by 3 bases; junction bases not matched to a gene: 5. The CDR3 consists of 14 residues.

The V call is TRBV11-3, the J call TRBJ2-4, with TRBD1 as a possible D gene (6 bases). The V gene's germline CDR1 is SGHNT and CDR2 YENEEA. The germline V and J ends were trimmed by 5 bases and 7 bases, with 12 bases remaining between them. The CDR3 length is 13 residues. DNA for the CDR3: TGTGCCAGCAGCCCAGGGGACGCGAACATTCAGTACTTC. It encodes CASSPGDANIQYF. The complete variable domain, with remaining parts taken from reference TRBV11-3 and TRBJ2-4, reads EAGVVQSPRYKIIEKKQPVAFWCNPISGHNTLYWYLQNLGQGPELLIRYENEEAVDDSQLPKDRFSAERLKGVDSTLKIQPAELGDSAVYLCASSPGDANIQYFGAGTRLSVL.

There are many counts of this clonotype. V gene TRBV7-2 combines with J gene TRBJ2-1; 11 bases are shared with TRBD2. The germline gives CDR1 SGHTA, CDR2 FQGNSA. The V segment lost 5 bases and the J segment 9 bases; nucleotides outside the gene matches: 9. The CDR3 runs to 15 residues. CDR3 protein: CASSRTSGWLGEQFF. CDR3 in DNA: TGTGCCAGCAGCAGGACTAGCGGGTGGCTGGGTGAGCAGTTCTTC.